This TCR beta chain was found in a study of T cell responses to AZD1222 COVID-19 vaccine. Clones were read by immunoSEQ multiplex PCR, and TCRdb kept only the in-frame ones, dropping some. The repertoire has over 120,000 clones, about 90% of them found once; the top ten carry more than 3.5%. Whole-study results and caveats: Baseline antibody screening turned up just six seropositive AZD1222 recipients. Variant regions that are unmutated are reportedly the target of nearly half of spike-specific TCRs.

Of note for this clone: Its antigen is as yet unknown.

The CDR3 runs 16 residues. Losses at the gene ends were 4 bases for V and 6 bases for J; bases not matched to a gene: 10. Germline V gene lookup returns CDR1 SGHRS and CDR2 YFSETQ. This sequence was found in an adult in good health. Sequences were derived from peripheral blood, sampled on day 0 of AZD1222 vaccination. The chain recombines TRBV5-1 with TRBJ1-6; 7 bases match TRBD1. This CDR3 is CASSRMPGQSNSPLHF. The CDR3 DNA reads TGCGCCAGCAGCCGTATGCCGGGACAGTCTAATTCACCCCTCCACTTT.